This T cell receptor (beta chain) was documented in a study of T cells in Graves' hyperthyroidism and ophthalmopathy. Study observations and caveats: The model predicted ophthalmopathy a median roughly 6.5 months before onset.

TCR beta CDR3 regions were amplified from RNA transcripts. When the TCR CDR3 underwent first-round RT-PCR, the HTBI primer set was used. TCRdb re-analysed the multiplex PCR reads in MiXCR, keeping a single row per CDR3 protein. The sample includes around 280,000 distinct CDR3 sequences, approximately 13% of them seen just once. The CDR3 length is 14 residues. Trimming cost V 0 bases and J 2 bases, with 10 bases left between them. Germline CDR1 and CDR2: DFQATT and SNEGSKA (reference sequence). Ten or more counts support this clonotype. Its antigen remains unknown. Patients aged 18 to 65 had newly diagnosed hyperthyroidism that had lasted under 2 months. Each 10 ml fresh peripheral blood draw supplied the PBMCs.

Sequenced material: blood. This receptor was identified in a woman aged 40 to 50 with Graves' hyperthyroidism. V and J are TRBV20-1 and TRBJ1-2; D remains unclear. The chain's CDR3 is CSARDEWPNYGYTF. Here the CDR3 DNA reads TGCAGTGCTAGAGATGAATGGCCGAACTATGGCTACACCTTC.